This T cell receptor beta chain was sequenced during a study of T cell responses to AZD1222 COVID-19 vaccine. The length of the CDR3 is 16 residues. Germline values: CDR1 MDHEN, CDR2 SYDVKM. Deletions cut 4 bases from V and 4 bases from J, with 19 bases between. Assay: immunoSEQ multiplex PCR; the TCRdb copy retains only in-frame clones and omits some. The table lists approximately 200,000 clones, around 87% of them singletons. The source is an adult in good health. The specimen comprised peripheral blood, sampled on day 0 of MenACWY control vaccination. The V gene is TRBV28, the J gene TRBJ1-1, with a weak D call TRBD1 (5 bases). CDR3: CASSYLEGQGTTEAFF. As DNA, the CDR3 is TGTGCCAGCAGTTATTTGGAGGGGCAGGGAACCACTGAAGCTTTCTTT.